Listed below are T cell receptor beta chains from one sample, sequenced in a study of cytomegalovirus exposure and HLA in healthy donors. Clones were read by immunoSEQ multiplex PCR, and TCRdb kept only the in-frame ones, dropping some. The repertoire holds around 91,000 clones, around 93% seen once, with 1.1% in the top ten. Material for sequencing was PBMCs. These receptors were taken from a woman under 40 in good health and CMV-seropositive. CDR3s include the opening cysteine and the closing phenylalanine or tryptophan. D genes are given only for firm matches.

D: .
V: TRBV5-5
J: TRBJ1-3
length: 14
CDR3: CASSFGADGNTIYF

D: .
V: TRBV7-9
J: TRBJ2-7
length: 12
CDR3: CASSLVGYEQYF

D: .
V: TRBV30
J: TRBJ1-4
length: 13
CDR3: CAWSRLPNEKLFF

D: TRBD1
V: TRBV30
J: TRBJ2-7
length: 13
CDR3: CAWRRLNRGEQYF

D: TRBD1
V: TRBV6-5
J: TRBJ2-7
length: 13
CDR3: CASSWDRPYEQYF

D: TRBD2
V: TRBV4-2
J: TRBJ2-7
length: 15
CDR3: CASSLAGGLSGEQYF

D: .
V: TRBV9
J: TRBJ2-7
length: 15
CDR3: CASSVGLAAHYEQYF

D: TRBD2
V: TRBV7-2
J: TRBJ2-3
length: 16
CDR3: CASSSRLAGGSDTQYF

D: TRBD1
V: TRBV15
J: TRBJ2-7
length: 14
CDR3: CATSRMGQGYEQYF

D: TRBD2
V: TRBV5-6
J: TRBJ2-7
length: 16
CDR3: CASSLEGPSGYYEQYF

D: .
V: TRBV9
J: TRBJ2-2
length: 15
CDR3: CASSVSLRGAGELFF

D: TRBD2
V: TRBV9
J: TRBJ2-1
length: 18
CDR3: CASSVAIGTSGIYNEQFF

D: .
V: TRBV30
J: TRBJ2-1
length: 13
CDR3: CAWSVSLDNEQFF

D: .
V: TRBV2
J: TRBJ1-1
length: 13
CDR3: CASSEGGGTEAFF

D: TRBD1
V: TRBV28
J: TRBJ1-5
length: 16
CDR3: CASSSYGGQGNQPQHF

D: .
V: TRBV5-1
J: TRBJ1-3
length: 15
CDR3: CASSLSSDSGNTIYF

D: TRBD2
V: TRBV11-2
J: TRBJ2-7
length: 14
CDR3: CASSPSGGGYEQYF

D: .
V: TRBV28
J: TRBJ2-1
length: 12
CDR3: CASTHPGFGQFF

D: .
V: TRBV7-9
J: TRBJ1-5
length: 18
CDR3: CASSLVGVGGVSNQPQHF

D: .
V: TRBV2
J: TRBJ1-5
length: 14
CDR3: CASSDRNSNQPQHF

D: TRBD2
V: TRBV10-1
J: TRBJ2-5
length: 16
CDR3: CASSKGLAGASETQYF

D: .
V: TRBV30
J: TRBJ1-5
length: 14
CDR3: CAWSAGLTNQPQHF

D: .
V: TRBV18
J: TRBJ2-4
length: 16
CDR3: CASSLTTGIAKNIQYF

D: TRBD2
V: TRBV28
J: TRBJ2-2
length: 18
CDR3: CASRQVLAGLGVFGELFF

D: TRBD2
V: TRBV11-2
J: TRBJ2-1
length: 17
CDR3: CASSREGLGSLVNEQFF

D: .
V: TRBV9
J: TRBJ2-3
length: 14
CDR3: CASSVAGSTDTQYF

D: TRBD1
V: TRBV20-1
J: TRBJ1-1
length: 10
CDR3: CSARGTGDFF

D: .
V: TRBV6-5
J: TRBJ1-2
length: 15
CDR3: CASSYRGQTNYGYTF

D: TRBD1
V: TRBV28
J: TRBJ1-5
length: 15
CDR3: CASRNRGTANQPQHF

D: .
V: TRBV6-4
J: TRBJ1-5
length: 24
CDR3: CASSDLPRGVGGMPRTPRALSQHF

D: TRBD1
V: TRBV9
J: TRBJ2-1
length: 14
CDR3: CASSGQGGLDEQFF

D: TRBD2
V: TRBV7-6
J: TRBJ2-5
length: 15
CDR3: CASSSLEGGGETQYF

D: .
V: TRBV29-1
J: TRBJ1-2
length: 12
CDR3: CSVAQGSGGYTF

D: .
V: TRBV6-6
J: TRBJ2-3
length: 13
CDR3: CASSTDFPDTQYF

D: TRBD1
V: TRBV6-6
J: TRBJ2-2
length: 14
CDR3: CASRSRGMAGELFF

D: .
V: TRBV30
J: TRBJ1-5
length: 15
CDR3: CAWSVPQGGNQPQHF

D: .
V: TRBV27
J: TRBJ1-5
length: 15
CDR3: CASSPNFGEDQPQHF